Described below is a single T cell receptor (beta chain) sequence and its context. This entry belongs to a study of blood T cell repertoires in COVID-19. Whole-study context: Collection of acute and convalescent COVID-19 samples took place in the United States, Italy and Spain.

Profiled with immunoSEQ multiplex PCR; TCRdb holds only in-frame clones, not every one. The sample lists about 210,000 clones; around 88% were seen once. The origin of this receptor is a man aged 45-65 years with active or convalescent COVID-19. Material: peripheral blood.

CDR3 in DNA: TGTGCCAGCAGTTTGGGACAGGGGGCTTACGAGCAGTACTTC. Its translation is CASSLGQGAYEQYF. The chain has TRBV6-1 and TRBJ2-7; 12 nucleotides align to TRBD1. V dropped 5 bases and J dropped 4; count of bases not matched to a gene: 3. The CDR3 extends over 14 amino acids. The germline CDR1 and CDR2 sequences are MNHNS and SASEGT.